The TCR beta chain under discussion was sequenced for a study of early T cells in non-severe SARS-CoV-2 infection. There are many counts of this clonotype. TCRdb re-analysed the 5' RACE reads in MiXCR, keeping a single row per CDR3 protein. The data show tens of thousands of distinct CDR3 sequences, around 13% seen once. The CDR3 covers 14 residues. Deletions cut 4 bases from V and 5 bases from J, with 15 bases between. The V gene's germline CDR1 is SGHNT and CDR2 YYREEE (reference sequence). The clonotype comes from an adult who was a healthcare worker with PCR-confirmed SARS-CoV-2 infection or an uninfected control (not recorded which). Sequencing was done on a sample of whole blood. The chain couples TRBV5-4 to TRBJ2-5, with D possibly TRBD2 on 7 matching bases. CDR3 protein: CASSPRGGVETQYF. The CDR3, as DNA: TGTGCCAGCAGCCCCCGAGGGGGGGTGGAGACCCAGTACTTC.